These T cell receptor beta chains were read from a single sample in a study of T cells in localized non-small cell lung cancer. Only in-frame clones appear in the TCRdb table, and some are missing; sequencing was by immunoSEQ multiplex PCR. The data contain around 54,000 clones, roughly 88% of them singletons. Sequencing was performed on peripheral blood, taken before any cancer treatment. All receptors derive from a male donor older than 55 with stage III squamous cell lung carcinoma. CDR3s include the opening cysteine and the closing phenylalanine or tryptophan. D genes are given only for firm matches. Size tells how often a clone was seen (once, few, many) or the class of an expanded clone, and some rows leave it out.

14	TRBJ1-1	once	NA	TRBV27	TGTGCCAGCAGTTTATTGAGGGTGAACACTGAAGCTTTCTTT	CASSLLRVNTEAFF
17	TRBJ1-4	NA	NA	TRBV7-9	TGTGCCAGCAGCTTAAGTGTAGCGCCAGTCTCGTATGAAAAACTGTTTTTT	CASSLSVAPVSYEKLFF
16	TRBJ1-3	NA	TRBD1	TRBV19	TGTGCCAGTAGTATACCCGGGACAGGATCTGGAAACACCATATATTTT	CASSIPGTGSGNTIYF
14	TRBJ1-3	NA	TRBD1	TRBV5-1	TGCGCCAGCAGCGCGGACAGGGCTGGAAACACCATATATTTT	CASSADRAGNTIYF
17	TRBJ2-3	NA	NA	TRBV28	TGTGCCAGCAGTTTGGAACCCCTCCTCCTTCACACAGATACGCAGTATTTT	CASSLEPLLLHTDTQYF
17	TRBJ2-3	NA	TRBD1	TRBV2	TGTGCCAGCAGCGCCCCAACGACAGGGGCCTACACAGATACGCAGTATTTT	CASSAPTTGAYTDTQYF
11	TRBJ2-3	NA	NA	TRBV29-1	TGCAGCGTTGAAATCGGCGATACGCAGTATTTT	CSVEIGDTQYF
16	TRBJ1-5	once	NA	TRBV6-5	TGTGCCAGCAGTTCATCCTATCCGGGACACCATCAGCCCCAGCATTTT	CASSSSYPGHHQPQHF
14	TRBJ2-5	NA	TRBD2	TRBV30	TGTGCCTGGAGTGTGACTAGCGGACAAGAGACCCAGTACTTC	CAWSVTSGQETQYF
13	TRBJ2-7	NA	TRBD1	TRBV7-2	TGTGCCAGCAGCGGTGGACAGGCCTACGAGCAGTACTTC	CASSGGQAYEQYF
14	TRBJ2-7	NA	NA	TRBV5-1	TGCGCCAGCAGCATCCTTAGCGGCCCCTACGAGCAGTACTTC	CASSILSGPYEQYF
18	TRBJ1-6	NA	NA	TRBV7-2	TGTGCCAGCAGCTTTTTAGACCCAAGTAGCTCCTATAATTCACCCCTCCACTTT	CASSFLDPSSSYNSPLHF
13	TRBJ1-3	NA	NA	TRBV13	TGTGCCAGCAGCTTCCAAGGCCCTGGGACCATATATTTT	CASSFQGPGTIYF
16	TRBJ2-6	NA	TRBD2	TRBV4-2	TGTGCCAGCAGCCAAGTTGGGGGGGCTGGGGCCAACGTCCTGACTTTC	CASSQVGGAGANVLTF
12	TRBJ2-7	NA	NA	TRBV5-1	TGCGCCAGCAGCTTGGGAAGGGCCGAGCAGTACTTC	CASSLGRAEQYF
14	TRBJ2-7	NA	NA	TRBV19	TGTGCCAGTAGACCGCGGGACAGCTTCTACGAGCAGTACTTC	CASRPRDSFYEQYF
13	TRBJ2-4	NA	TRBD1	TRBV29-1	TGCAGCGTGGCCCGGACAGGGGAAAACATTCAGTACTTC	CSVARTGENIQYF
13	TRBJ1-4	once	NA	TRBV6-5	TGTGCCAGCAGATCCGGGGATAATGAAAAACTGTTTTTT	CASRSGDNEKLFF
15	TRBJ2-4	NA	NA	TRBV4-3	TGCGCCAGCAGCCAGCGACTCCTAGCCAAAAACATTCAGTACTTC	CASSQRLLAKNIQYF
15	TRBJ2-1	few	NA	TRBV18	TGTGCCAGCTCACCACCCGGGAGCGCCTACAATGAGCAGTTCTTC	CASSPPGSAYNEQFF
11	TRBJ1-2	NA	TRBD1	TRBV20-1	TGCAGTGCTGGGACAGTAGATGGCTACACCTTC	CSAGTVDGYTF
14	TRBJ1-2	NA	NA	TRBV9	TGTGCCAGCAGCCCTCCGGGCAGGGCCTATGGCTACACCTTC	CASSPPGRAYGYTF
13	TRBJ1-5	NA	NA	TRBV9	TGTGCCAGCAGCCCCAATAGCAATCAGCCCCAGCATTTT	CASSPNSNQPQHF
11	TRBJ2-5	NA	NA	TRBV6-6	TGTGCCAGCGGAAAAGGGGAGACCCAGTACTTC	CASGKGETQYF
16	TRBJ1-6	NA	TRBD1	TRBV6-5	TGTGCCAGCAGTTACTTAGGCAGGGGGTACAATTCACCCCTCCACTTT	CASSYLGRGYNSPLHF
16	TRBJ2-1	NA	TRBD2	TRBV5-1	TGCGCCAGCAGCCCGCGACTAGCGGGAGGGGGCAATGAGCAGTTCTTC	CASSPRLAGGGNEQFF
15	TRBJ1-1	NA	NA	TRBV30	TGTGCCTGGAGTGTACGCGGAACTCCGGGACCACCAGCTTTCTTT	CAWSVRGTPGPPAFF
14	TRBJ2-7	NA	TRBD1	TRBV6-5	TGTGCCAGCAGGACGACAGGGGTGGGGTACGAGCAGTACTTC	CASRTTGVGYEQYF
14	TRBJ1-4	NA	NA	TRBV19	TGTGCCAGTAGTATCACCATCGGTAATGAAAAACTGTTTTTT	CASSITIGNEKLFF
16	TRBJ2-2	NA	NA	TRBV5-4	TGTGCCAGCAGCTTGGCGGGGGGCCGTGGCACCGGGGAGCTGTTTTTT	CASSLAGGRGTGELFF
16	TRBJ1-2	NA	TRBD1	TRBV5-4	TGTGCCAGCAGCCTGGGACAGGGGGTGGAAGTATATGGCTACACCTTC	CASSLGQGVEVYGYTF
14	TRBJ1-1	NA	NA	TRBV19	TGTGCCAGTACCCCTACAGCGAAGGGGCCTGAAGCTTTCTTT	CASTPTAKGPEAFF
15	TRBJ1-5	NA	NA	TRBV2	TGTGCCAGCAGTGCTAACCTGGTGGGTAATCAGCCCCAGCATTTT	CASSANLVGNQPQHF
15	TRBJ2-1	NA	TRBD2	TRBV29-1	TGCAGCGCCACCGGACTAGCGGGGGGGCCTAATGAGCAGTTCTTC	CSATGLAGGPNEQFF
19	TRBJ2-3	NA	TRBD2	TRBV4-1	TGCGCCAGCAGCCAAGGACTAGCGGGAGGGATGGGGGTGACAGATACGCAGTATTTT	CASSQGLAGGMGVTDTQYF
14	TRBJ1-5	NA	NA	TRBV30	TGTGCCTGGAATAGCGGGCATAGCAATCAGCCCCAGCATTTT	CAWNSGHSNQPQHF
14	TRBJ2-3	NA	TRBD1	TRBV5-4	TGTGCCAGCAGGAAGGACAGGTTCACAGATACGCAGTATTTT	CASRKDRFTDTQYF
18	TRBJ2-7	NA	NA	TRBV27	TGTGCCAGCGCCCTCGTATCCGCGGTTTGGGGACATAACCGACAGCAGTACTTC	CASALVSAVWGHNRQQYF
14	TRBJ1-5	few	NA	TRBV5-6	TGTGCCAGCAGCTTTAGGCCGAGCAATCAGCCCCAGCATTTT	CASSFRPSNQPQHF
15	TRBJ2-2	few	NA	TRBV2	TGTGCCAGCCGCAGGGGAGCGGCGAACACCGGGGAGCTGTTTTTT	CASRRGAANTGELFF
14	TRBJ2-1	NA	NA	TRBV11-2	TGTGCCAGCAGCCCCCTATCGACGGGCAATGAGCAGTTCTTC	CASSPLSTGNEQFF
14	TRBJ2-1	NA	NA	TRBV5-1	TGCGCCAGCAGCTTGGAACGGGGGGCCAATGAGCAGTTCTTC	CASSLERGANEQFF
12	TRBJ2-7	NA	NA	TRBV11-3	TGTGCCAGCAGCCTAACTTTTTACGAGCAGTACTTC	CASSLTFYEQYF
14	TRBJ2-7	NA	NA	TRBV5-1	TGCGCCAGCAGCTTGGTAGGACAGCTAGGCGAGCAGTACTTC	CASSLVGQLGEQYF
11	TRBJ1-5	NA	NA	TRBV7-2	TGTGCCAGCAGCTTAGTTTGGGCCCAGCATTTT	CASSLVWAQHF